A single sample gave rise to the 14 T cell receptor beta chains below, sequenced in a study of chemoradiotherapy in HPV16-positive cancers. TCRdb's table, derived via immunoSEQ multiplex PCR, lists solely in-frame clones and lacks some. Of tens of thousands of clones listed, 86% are singletons. The sample in question was blood, obtained from a patient who underwent chemoradiotherapy. All receptors derive from a human donor with HPV-associated anogenital cancer.

This chain uses TRBV19 with TRBJ2-2, with 7 positions matching TRBD1. With 3 bases clipped from V and 3 bases from J, the junction kept 1 base outside the gene matches. CDR1 and CDR2 (germline): LNHDA, SQIVND (reference sequence). The CDR3 consists of 14 residues. The CDR3 region has the DNA TGTGCCAGTAGTATTACAGGGGACACCGGGGAGCTGTTTTTT. Translated: CASSITGDTGELFF.

V and J are TRBV19 and TRBJ2-7; 8 bases line up with TRBD1. J lost 7 bases, V lost 4 bases, and 9 bases had no gene match. CDR1 and CDR2 (germline): LNHDA, SQIVND (reference sequence). The CDR3 has 14 amino acids. CDR3 amino acids: CASSKTGDLGEQYF. The CDR3 nucleotides are TGTGCCAGTAGTAAGACAGGGGACCTTGGGGAGCAGTACTTC.

The J gene is TRBJ1-2, the V gene TRBV6-6, with D maybe TRBD1 (5 bases). The V end lost 0 bases, the J end lost 4 bases, and 9 bases lay between the germline ends. This CDR3 spans 14 amino acids. Germline V gene sequence: CDR1 MNHNY, CDR2 SVGAGI (reference sequence). The CDR3 region is CASSYSGDPYGYTF. The CDR3 region has the DNA TGTGCCAGCAGTTACTCGGGGGACCCCTATGGCTACACCTTC.

V is TRBV6-1 and J is TRBJ2-2; TRBD2 aligns across 8 bases. V lost 2 bases, J lost 8 bases, and 7 bases stayed unmatched. The CDR3 has 15 amino acids. Germline V gene data show CDR1 as MNHNS and CDR2 as SASEGT. The CDR3 sequence is CASSESAERGGELFF. CDR3 DNA: TGTGCCAGCAGTGAATCGGCGGAGCGGGGGGGGGAGCTGTTTTTT.

V usage is TRBV28 and J usage is TRBJ2-7; 7 bases are a match to TRBD1. The V and J ends lost 7 bases and 3 bases, in that order; junction bases with no gene match: 12. CDR3 length: 15 amino acids. CDR1 and CDR2 (germline): MDHEN, SYDVKM. CDR3 sequence reads: CASTTTGQGVYEQYF. The CDR3 coding sequence is TGTGCCAGCACCACTACGGGGCAGGGGGTCTACGAGCAGTACTTC.

This chain connects TRBV19 to TRBJ2-5, with a weak D call TRBD2 (6 bases). Trimming stripped 4 bases from V and 5 bases from J, with 17 bases between. This CDR3 comprises 15 residues. Germline values: CDR1 LNHDA, CDR2 SQIVND (reference sequence). In DNA, the CDR3 is TGTGCCAGTAGTAAAAGGAGGGACTCTGGCGAGACCCAGTACTTC. Translation: CASSKRRDSGETQYF.

For the CDR3, the DNA is TGCGCCAGCAGTGCGGTATTCGCGAACACCGGGGAGCTGTTTTTT. This encodes CASSAVFANTGELFF. V and J are TRBV10-2 and TRBJ2-2; D remains ambiguous. Trimming removed 4 bases from V and 0 bases from J, with 9 bases in between. There are 15 residues in the CDR3. CDR1 is WSHSY, CDR2 SAAADI, per germline.

The chain joins TRBV18 to TRBJ1-4; D is unresolved. Trimming shortened V by 4 bases and J by 3 bases, and 6 bases separated the two germline ends. Germline CDR1 reads KGHSH; CDR2 reads LQKENI. The CDR3 spans 13 residues. The CDR3 loop reads CASSRAPNEKLFF. The CDR3 nucleotides read TGTGCCAGCTCACGGGCCCCTAATGAAAAACTGTTTTTT.

V usage is TRBV5-1 and J usage is TRBJ1-1, with 7 positions matching TRBD1. The CDR3 length is 16 residues. Germline CDR1 SGHRS, CDR2 YFSETQ. Trimming took 5 bases from V and 0 from J; bases not matched to a gene: 10. CDR3 nucleotide sequence: TGCGCCAGCAGGACGCGACAGGGACGAATGAACACTGAAGCTTTCTTT. Translated, it gives CASRTRQGRMNTEAFF. Based on the CDR3 plus reference TRBV5-1 and TRBJ1-1, the full variable domain is KAGVTQTPRYLIKTRGQQVTLSCSPISGHRSVSWYQQTPGQGLQFLFEYFSETQRNKGNFPGRFSGRQFSNSRSEMNVSTLELGDSALYLCASRTRQGRMNTEAFFGQGTRLTVV.

The CDR3 DNA follows: TGTGCCAGCCGTAACCCCGACAGCCTCAACACTGAAGCTTTCTTT. Translated, it gives CASRNPDSLNTEAFF. V and J are TRBV6-5 and TRBJ1-1; a weak D match, TRBD1 (5 bases). Per the germline V gene, CDR1 is MNHEY and CDR2 is SVGAGI. V was pared by 8 bases and J by 2 bases, with 18 bases between. This CDR3 contains 15 residues.

V is TRBV2 and J is TRBJ2-7, with 11 bases aligning to TRBD1. The CDR3 covers 15 residues. Trimming cost V 6 bases and J 3 bases; bases outside gene matches: 7. Germline CDR1 SNHLY, CDR2 FYNNEI. CDR3 DNA sequence: TGTGCCAGCAGGAATCCGGGACAGGGGGGCTACGAGCAGTACTTC. It codes for CASRNPGQGGYEQYF.

V and J are TRBV11-2 and TRBJ1-1; D uncertain. The CDR3 length is 11 residues. Trimming pared 2 bases from V and 5 bases from J, leaving 3 bases between. Germline CDR1 is SGHAT and CDR2 is FQNNGV. As DNA, the CDR3 is TGTGCCAGCAGCTTAAGAACTGAAGCTTTCTTT. It is translated as CASSLRTEAFF.

The V call is TRBV19, the J call TRBJ1-5, with D unresolved. Trimming removed 5 bases at V and 0 bases at J, with 11 bases between. The CDR3 is 15 residues long. The germline V gene encodes CDR1 LNHDA and CDR2 SQIVND (reference sequence). This chain's CDR3 is CASSVNRNSNQPQHF. The CDR3 coding sequence is TGTGCCAGTAGTGTCAACAGAAATAGCAATCAGCCCCAGCATTTT.

This sequence joins TRBV19 and TRBJ2-7; TRBD2 is a possible D gene (6 bases). The germline CDR1 and CDR2 sequences are LNHDA and SQIVND (reference sequence). Trimming removed 8 bases from V and 3 bases from J, with 20 bases in between. CDR3 length: 15 residues. CDR3 residues: CASRISDSGNYEQYF. DNA for the CDR3: TGTGCCAGTCGGATCTCTGATAGCGGAAACTACGAGCAGTACTTC.